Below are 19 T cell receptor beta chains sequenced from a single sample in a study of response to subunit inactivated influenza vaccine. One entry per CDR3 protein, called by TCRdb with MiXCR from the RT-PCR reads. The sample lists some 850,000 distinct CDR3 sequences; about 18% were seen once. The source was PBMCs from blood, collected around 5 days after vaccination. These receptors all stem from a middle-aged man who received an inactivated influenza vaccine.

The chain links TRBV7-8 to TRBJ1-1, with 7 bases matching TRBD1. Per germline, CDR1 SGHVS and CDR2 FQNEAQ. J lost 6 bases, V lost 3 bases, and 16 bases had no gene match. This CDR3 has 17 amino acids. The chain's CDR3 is CASSFQWRGRLGAEAFF. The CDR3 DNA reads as TGTGCCAGCAGCTTCCAATGGAGGGGGCGCTTGGGCGCTGAAGCTTTCTTT.

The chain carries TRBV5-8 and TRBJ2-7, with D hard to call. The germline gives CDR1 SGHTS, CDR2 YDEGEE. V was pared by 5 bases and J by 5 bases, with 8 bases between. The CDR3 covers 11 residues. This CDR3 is CASSNLDEQYF. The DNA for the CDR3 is TGTGCCAGCAGTAATCTCGACGAGCAGTACTTC.

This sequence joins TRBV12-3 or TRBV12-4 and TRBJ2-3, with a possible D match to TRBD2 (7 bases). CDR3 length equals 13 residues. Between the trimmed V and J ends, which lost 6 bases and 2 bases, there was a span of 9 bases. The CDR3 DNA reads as TGTGCCAGCAGCGGGGGGCACACAGATACGCAGTATTTT. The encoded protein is CASSGGHTDTQYF.

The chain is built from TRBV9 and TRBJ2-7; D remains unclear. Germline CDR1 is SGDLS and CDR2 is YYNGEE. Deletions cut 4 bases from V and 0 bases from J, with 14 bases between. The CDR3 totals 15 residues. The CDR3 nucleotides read TGTGCCAGCAGCTCCCAGCCCTATCCCTCCTACGAGCAGTACTTC. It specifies CASSSQPYPSYEQYF.

CDR3 bases: TGCGCCAGCAGCCCATCGACGCCCAGTCGGGAAAAACTGTTTTTT. It is translated as CASSPSTPSREKLFF. The chain couples TRBV5-1 to TRBJ1-4; no clear D gene. V was pared by 4 bases and J by 8 bases, with 18 bases between. CDR1 SGHRS and CDR2 YFSETQ come from the germline V gene. This CDR3 is built from 15 residues.

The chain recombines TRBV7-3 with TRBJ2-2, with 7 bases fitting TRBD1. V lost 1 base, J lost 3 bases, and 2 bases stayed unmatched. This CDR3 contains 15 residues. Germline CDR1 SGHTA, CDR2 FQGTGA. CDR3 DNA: TGTGCCAGCAGCTTAAACACAGGGGACACCGGGGAGCTGTTTTTT. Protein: CASSLNTGDTGELFF.

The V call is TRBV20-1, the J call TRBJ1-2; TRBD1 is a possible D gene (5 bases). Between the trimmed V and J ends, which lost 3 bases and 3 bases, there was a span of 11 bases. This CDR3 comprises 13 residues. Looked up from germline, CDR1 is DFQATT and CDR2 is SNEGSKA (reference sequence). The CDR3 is CSASDPGYYGYTF. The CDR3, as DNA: TGCAGTGCTAGCGACCCAGGGTACTATGGCTACACCTTC.

The CDR3 region has the DNA TGTGCCAGCAGTGTATTACCAGGGGGCTCCTACAATGAGCAGTTCTTC. Its protein product is CASSVLPGGSYNEQFF. The gene calls are TRBV6-1 and TRBJ2-1; 7 bases match TRBD1. Trimming removed 4 bases from V and 0 bases from J; junction bases left unmatched: 6. The CDR3 length is 16 residues. Germline V gene sequence: CDR1 MNHNS, CDR2 SASEGT.

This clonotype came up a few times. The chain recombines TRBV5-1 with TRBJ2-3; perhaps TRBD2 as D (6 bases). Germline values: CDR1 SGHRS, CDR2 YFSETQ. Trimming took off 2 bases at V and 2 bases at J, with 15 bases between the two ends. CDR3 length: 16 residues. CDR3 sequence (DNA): TGCGCCAGCAGCTTAGTGTTTGGGACTTTCACAGATACGCAGTATTTT. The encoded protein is CASSLVFGTFTDTQYF.

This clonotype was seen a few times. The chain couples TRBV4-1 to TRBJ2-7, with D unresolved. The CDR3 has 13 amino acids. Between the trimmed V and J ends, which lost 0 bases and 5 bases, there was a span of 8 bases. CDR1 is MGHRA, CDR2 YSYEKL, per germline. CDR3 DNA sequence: TGCGCCAGCAGCCAAGAGAGCTGGGACGAGCAGTACTTC. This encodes CASSQESWDEQYF.

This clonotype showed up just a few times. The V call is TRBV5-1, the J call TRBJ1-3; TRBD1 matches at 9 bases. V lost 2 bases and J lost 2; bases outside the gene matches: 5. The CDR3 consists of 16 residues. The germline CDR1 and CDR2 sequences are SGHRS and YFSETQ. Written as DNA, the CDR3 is TGCGCCAGCAGCTTACAGGGGGCACGAGCTGGAAACACCATATATTTT. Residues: CASSLQGARAGNTIYF.

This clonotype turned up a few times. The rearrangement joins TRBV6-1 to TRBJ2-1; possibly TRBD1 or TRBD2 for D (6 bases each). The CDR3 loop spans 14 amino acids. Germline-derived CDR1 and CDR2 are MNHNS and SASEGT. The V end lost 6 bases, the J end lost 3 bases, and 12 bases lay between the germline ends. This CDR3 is CASSTGGFYNEQFF. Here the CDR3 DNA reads TGTGCCAGCAGCACCGGGGGCTTCTACAATGAGCAGTTCTTC.

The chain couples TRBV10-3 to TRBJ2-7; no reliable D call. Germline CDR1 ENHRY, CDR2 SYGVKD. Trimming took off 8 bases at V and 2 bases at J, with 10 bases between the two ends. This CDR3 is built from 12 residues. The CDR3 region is CAIGNSPYEQYF. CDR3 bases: TGTGCCATCGGGAACAGCCCCTACGAGCAGTACTTC.

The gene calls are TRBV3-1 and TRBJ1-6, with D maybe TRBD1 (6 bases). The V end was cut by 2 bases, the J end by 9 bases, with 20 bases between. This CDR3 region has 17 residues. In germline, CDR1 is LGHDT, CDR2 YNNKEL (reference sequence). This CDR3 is CASSQISGPGAFSPLHF. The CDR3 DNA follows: TGTGCCAGCAGCCAAATCTCAGGCCCAGGGGCATTTTCACCCCTCCACTTT.

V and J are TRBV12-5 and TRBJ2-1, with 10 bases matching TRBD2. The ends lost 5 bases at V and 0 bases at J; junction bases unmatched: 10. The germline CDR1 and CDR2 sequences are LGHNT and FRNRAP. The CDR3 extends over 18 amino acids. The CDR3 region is CASGRAGGEPSSYNEQFF. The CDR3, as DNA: TGTGCTAGTGGTAGAGCGGGAGGGGAACCGAGCTCCTACAATGAGCAGTTCTTC.

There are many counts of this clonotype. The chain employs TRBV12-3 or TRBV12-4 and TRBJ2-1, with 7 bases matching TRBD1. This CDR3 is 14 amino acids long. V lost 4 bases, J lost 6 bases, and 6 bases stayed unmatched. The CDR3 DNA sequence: TGTGCCAGCAGTTCATCGACAGGGACCAATGAGCAGTTCTTC. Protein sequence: CASSSSTGTNEQFF.

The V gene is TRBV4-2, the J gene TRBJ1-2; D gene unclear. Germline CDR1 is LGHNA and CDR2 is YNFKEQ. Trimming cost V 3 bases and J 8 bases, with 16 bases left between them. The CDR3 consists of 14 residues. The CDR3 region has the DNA TGTGCCAGCAGCCAGAATCTCATAGTGGACGGCTACACCTTC. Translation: CASSQNLIVDGYTF.

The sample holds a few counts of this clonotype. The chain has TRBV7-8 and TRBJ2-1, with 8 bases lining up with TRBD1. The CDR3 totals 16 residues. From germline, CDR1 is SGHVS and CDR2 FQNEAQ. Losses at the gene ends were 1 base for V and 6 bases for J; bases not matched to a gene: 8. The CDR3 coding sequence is TGTGCCAGCAGCTTAGGGAGCGCAGGGGGCTCCAATGAGCAGTTCTTC. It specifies CASSLGSAGGSNEQFF.

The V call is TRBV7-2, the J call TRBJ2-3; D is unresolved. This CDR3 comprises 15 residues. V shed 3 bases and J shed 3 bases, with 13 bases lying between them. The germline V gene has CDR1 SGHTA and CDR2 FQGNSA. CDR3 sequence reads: CASSLPSLSTDTQYF. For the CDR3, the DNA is TGTGCCAGCAGCTTGCCAAGCTTATCGACAGATACGCAGTATTTT.